A selection of T cell receptor beta chains follows, all from one sample in a study of T-cell reconstitution after alpha-beta-depleted transplantation in children. TCRdb recomputed calls from the PCR reads with MiXCR, one row per CDR3 protein. The sample lists 85,000 to 120,000 distinct CDR3 sequences, about 6.8% occurring once. Specimen: PBMCs, collected before TCRalphabeta/CD19-depleted stem cell transplant. The receptor set was obtained from a boy between 2 and 10 years old with acute lymphoblastic leukemia, due to receive a stem cell transplant. CDR3s include the opening cysteine and the closing phenylalanine or tryptophan. Each record gives: J gene, V gene, clone size, D gene, CDR3 protein, CDR3 DNA. The D gene is left open where the match is weak. Rows may omit the clone size; those that give it use once, few, many or a size class.

j_call: TRBJ1-4; v_call: TRBV5-1; clone_size: -; d_call: -; cdr3_aa: CASTRDSSNEKLFF; cdr3_nt: TGCGCCAGCACCCGAGACAGCTCTAATGAAAAACTGTTTTTT
j_call: TRBJ2-7; v_call: TRBV5-6; clone_size: -; d_call: -; cdr3_aa: CASSLKLGRFEQYF; cdr3_nt: TGTGCCAGCAGCTTGAAACTAGGGAGGTTCGAGCAGTACTTC
j_call: TRBJ2-3; v_call: TRBV5-1; clone_size: few; d_call: -; cdr3_aa: CASSLVAGSTDTQYF; cdr3_nt: TGCGCCAGCAGCTTGGTGGCGGGGAGCACAGATACGCAGTATTTT
j_call: TRBJ2-2; v_call: TRBV6-4; clone_size: many; d_call: -; cdr3_aa: CASSDSGLTGELFF; cdr3_nt: TGTGCCAGCAGTGACTCAGGCCTCACCGGGGAGCTGTTTTTT
j_call: TRBJ1-1; v_call: TRBV4-1; clone_size: many; d_call: -; cdr3_aa: CASSPIGTYTAMNTEAFF; cdr3_nt: TGCGCCAGCAGCCCGATAGGGACCTACACGGCCATGAACACTGAAGCTTTCTTT
j_call: TRBJ2-1; v_call: TRBV20-1; clone_size: few; d_call: -; cdr3_aa: CSARDDGGAEDEQFF; cdr3_nt: TGCAGTGCTAGAGATGATGGGGGGGCGGAAGATGAGCAGTTCTTC
j_call: TRBJ1-5; v_call: TRBV6-1; clone_size: many; d_call: TRBD1; cdr3_aa: CASSDRDRGFGQPQHF; cdr3_nt: TGTGCCAGCAGTGATCGGGACAGGGGCTTTGGGCAGCCCCAGCATTTT
j_call: TRBJ2-1; v_call: TRBV6-9; clone_size: few; d_call: TRBD2; cdr3_aa: CASSQLAGGNNEQFF; cdr3_nt: TGTGCCAGCAGCCAACTAGCGGGGGGGAACAATGAGCAGTTCTTC
j_call: TRBJ2-5; v_call: TRBV6-1; clone_size: few; d_call: -; cdr3_aa: CASRRETGETQYF; cdr3_nt: TGTGCCAGCCGGAGAGAGACCGGGGAGACCCAGTACTTC
j_call: TRBJ2-7; v_call: TRBV28; clone_size: many; d_call: TRBD1; cdr3_aa: CASSPKPSTGSYEQYF; cdr3_nt: TGTGCCAGCAGCCCTAAACCCTCGACAGGGTCCTACGAGCAGTACTTC
j_call: TRBJ1-4; v_call: TRBV28; clone_size: -; d_call: -; cdr3_aa: CASVQGQEKLFF; cdr3_nt: TGTGCCAGCGTGCAGGGCCAAGAAAAACTGTTTTTT
j_call: TRBJ2-3; v_call: TRBV12-3/TRBV12-4; clone_size: many; d_call: TRBD1; cdr3_aa: CASSAPDRGRWLQQYF; cdr3_nt: TGTGCCAGCAGTGCTCCCGACAGGGGGCGTTGGTTGCAGCAGTATTTT
j_call: TRBJ2-2; v_call: TRBV4-3; clone_size: few; d_call: -; cdr3_aa: CASSPVWDIYTGELFF; cdr3_nt: TGCGCCTCTAGCCCTGTTTGGGACATCTACACCGGGGAGCTGTTTTTT
j_call: TRBJ2-3; v_call: TRBV20-1; clone_size: few; d_call: -; cdr3_aa: CSAGTEGDTQYF; cdr3_nt: TGCAGTGCCGGAACGGAGGGAGATACGCAGTATTTT
j_call: TRBJ2-7; v_call: TRBV9; clone_size: many; d_call: -; cdr3_aa: CASSVGGGSPYEQYF; cdr3_nt: TGTGCCAGCAGCGTAGGTGGAGGCTCCCCATACGAGCAGTACTTC
j_call: TRBJ1-1; v_call: TRBV5-1; clone_size: many; d_call: -; cdr3_aa: CASSPRRAGGRLRGSTEAFF; cdr3_nt: TGCGCCAGCAGCCCCCGGCGGGCAGGTGGTCGGTTAAGGGGGAGCACTGAAGCTTTCTTT
j_call: TRBJ2-2; v_call: TRBV7-9; clone_size: many; d_call: TRBD1; cdr3_aa: CASSYDRGLLPGELFF; cdr3_nt: TGTGCCAGCAGCTACGACAGGGGGCTTCTTCCCGGGGAGCTGTTTTTT
j_call: TRBJ2-4; v_call: TRBV20-1; clone_size: many; d_call: TRBD2; cdr3_aa: CSARSSGGAAKNIQYF; cdr3_nt: TGCAGTGCTAGGTCTAGCGGGGGGGCCGCCAAAAACATTCAGTACTTC
j_call: TRBJ1-2; v_call: TRBV6-1; clone_size: few; d_call: -; cdr3_aa: CASTHGGVGDYGYTF; cdr3_nt: TGTGCCAGCACCCACGGAGGGGTGGGGGACTATGGCTACACCTTC
j_call: TRBJ2-3; v_call: TRBV12-3/TRBV12-4; clone_size: many; d_call: -; cdr3_aa: CASSRGKGTDTQYF; cdr3_nt: TGTGCCAGCAGTCGGGGAAAAGGCACAGATACGCAGTATTTT
j_call: TRBJ2-6; v_call: TRBV20-1; clone_size: -; d_call: TRBD1; cdr3_aa: CSAPGQGISGANVLTF; cdr3_nt: TGCAGTGCGCCGGGACAGGGGATTTCTGGGGCCAACGTCCTGACTTTC
j_call: TRBJ1-1; v_call: TRBV20-1; clone_size: many; d_call: TRBD1; cdr3_aa: CSALGQPNTEAFF; cdr3_nt: TGCAGTGCTCTGGGACAGCCGAACACTGAAGCTTTCTTT
j_call: TRBJ1-5; v_call: TRBV12-3/TRBV12-4; clone_size: many; d_call: TRBD1; cdr3_aa: CASSLTGARNQPQHF; cdr3_nt: TGTGCCAGCAGTCTGACAGGGGCGCGTAATCAGCCCCAGCATTTT
j_call: TRBJ2-5; v_call: TRBV20-1; clone_size: many; d_call: TRBD2; cdr3_aa: CSAIGGGADETQYF; cdr3_nt: TGCAGTGCTATCGGCGGGGGGGCCGATGAGACCCAGTACTTC
j_call: TRBJ2-1; v_call: TRBV7-2; clone_size: many; d_call: -; cdr3_aa: CASSLAQVHEQFF; cdr3_nt: TGTGCCAGCAGCTTAGCCCAAGTCCATGAGCAGTTCTTC
j_call: TRBJ2-5; v_call: TRBV5-5; clone_size: few; d_call: -; cdr3_aa: CASSLAAMGETQYF; cdr3_nt: TGTGCCAGCAGCTTGGCCGCAATGGGAGAGACCCAGTACTTC
j_call: TRBJ1-1; v_call: TRBV4-3; clone_size: many; d_call: -; cdr3_aa: CASSQLPFGQGNTEAFF; cdr3_nt: TGCGCCAGCAGCCAGCTCCCGTTCGGCCAGGGGAACACTGAAGCTTTCTTT
j_call: TRBJ2-2; v_call: TRBV6-5; clone_size: many; d_call: -; cdr3_aa: CASSLGLDNTPTGELFF; cdr3_nt: TGTGCCAGCAGTTTAGGTTTGGACAATACCCCCACCGGGGAGCTGTTTTTT
j_call: TRBJ2-1; v_call: TRBV4-1; clone_size: -; d_call: -; cdr3_aa: CASSQAVPREAYNEQFF; cdr3_nt: TGCGCCAGCAGCCAAGCTGTACCTAGGGAGGCCTACAATGAGCAGTTCTTC
j_call: TRBJ2-1; v_call: TRBV12-3/TRBV12-4; clone_size: few; d_call: -; cdr3_aa: CASSSGRVEQFF; cdr3_nt: TGTGCCAGCAGTTCAGGGCGTGTTGAGCAGTTCTTC
j_call: TRBJ2-5; v_call: TRBV18; clone_size: many; d_call: TRBD2; cdr3_aa: CASSPRGETQYF; cdr3_nt: TGTGCCAGCTCACCGCGGGGGGAGACCCAGTACTTC
j_call: TRBJ2-7; v_call: TRBV7-6; clone_size: many; d_call: -; cdr3_aa: CASSSQSSYEQYF; cdr3_nt: TGTGCCAGCAGCTCACAGAGCTCCTACGAGCAGTACTTC
j_call: TRBJ1-1; v_call: TRBV29-1; clone_size: many; d_call: -; cdr3_aa: CSVEGGNTEAFF; cdr3_nt: TGCAGCGTTGAGGGAGGAAACACTGAAGCTTTCTTT
j_call: TRBJ2-7; v_call: TRBV20-1; clone_size: few; d_call: -; cdr3_aa: CSARRGQRTYEQYF; cdr3_nt: TGCAGTGCTCGCCGTGGACAGAGAACCTACGAGCAGTACTTC
j_call: TRBJ2-7; v_call: TRBV7-9; clone_size: many; d_call: -; cdr3_aa: CASSADIYEQYF; cdr3_nt: TGTGCCAGCAGCGCGGATATCTACGAGCAGTACTTC
j_call: TRBJ2-1; v_call: TRBV5-6; clone_size: many; d_call: TRBD1; cdr3_aa: CASTHAMDRVWNEQFF; cdr3_nt: TGTGCCAGCACGCATGCAATGGACAGGGTATGGAATGAGCAGTTCTTC
j_call: TRBJ2-7; v_call: TRBV28; clone_size: few; d_call: -; cdr3_aa: CASIGPAYEQYF; cdr3_nt: TGTGCCAGCATAGGTCCTGCCTACGAGCAGTACTTC
j_call: TRBJ2-3; v_call: TRBV7-2; clone_size: few; d_call: -; cdr3_aa: CASSIVGGTDTQYF; cdr3_nt: TGTGCCAGCAGTATTGTTGGCGGGACAGATACGCAGTATTTT
j_call: TRBJ2-7; v_call: TRBV5-6; clone_size: many; d_call: TRBD2; cdr3_aa: CASSLGLASEQYF; cdr3_nt: TGTGCCAGCAGCTTGGGACTAGCCAGCGAGCAGTACTTC
j_call: TRBJ2-2; v_call: TRBV3-1; clone_size: -; d_call: TRBD2; cdr3_aa: CASSTLDTGGGELFF; cdr3_nt: TGTGCCAGCAGCACTCTGGACACGGGAGGCGGGGAGCTGTTTTTT
j_call: TRBJ2-7; v_call: TRBV3-1; clone_size: -; d_call: -; cdr3_aa: CASSQDTATYEQYF; cdr3_nt: TGTGCCAGCAGCCAAGATACAGCGACCTACGAGCAGTACTTC
j_call: TRBJ2-7; v_call: TRBV4-1; clone_size: -; d_call: -; cdr3_aa: CASSQVRGGPYEQYF; cdr3_nt: TGCGCCAGCAGCCAAGTCCGAGGGGGTCCCTACGAGCAGTACTTC
j_call: TRBJ1-2; v_call: TRBV18; clone_size: -; d_call: TRBD1; cdr3_aa: CASSRPGGPGYTF; cdr3_nt: TGTGCCAGCTCACGACCAGGGGGGCCCGGCTACACCTTC
j_call: TRBJ2-1; v_call: TRBV20-1; clone_size: many; d_call: -; cdr3_aa: CSAPRNGESSYNEQFF; cdr3_nt: TGCAGTGCCCCCCGAAACGGGGAGAGCTCCTACAATGAGCAGTTCTTC
j_call: TRBJ1-1; v_call: TRBV6-4; clone_size: -; d_call: -; cdr3_aa: CASRSGLLLKGMNTEAFF; cdr3_nt: TGTGCCAGCCGGTCAGGTCTTTTATTAAAGGGAATGAACACTGAAGCTTTCTTT
j_call: TRBJ2-3; v_call: TRBV15; clone_size: many; d_call: -; cdr3_aa: CATSRAGVPDTQYF; cdr3_nt: TGTGCCACCAGCAGAGCAGGGGTCCCAGATACGCAGTATTTT
j_call: TRBJ1-2; v_call: TRBV28; clone_size: -; d_call: -; cdr3_aa: CASSSVRSYGYTF; cdr3_nt: TGTGCCAGCAGTTCGGTCCGTTCCTATGGCTACACCTTC
j_call: TRBJ1-1; v_call: TRBV20-1; clone_size: many; d_call: -; cdr3_aa: CSARSSKGDTEAFF; cdr3_nt: TGCAGTGCTAGAAGCTCGAAGGGGGACACTGAAGCTTTCTTT
j_call: TRBJ1-1; v_call: TRBV5-1; clone_size: many; d_call: -; cdr3_aa: CASSLGGRGNTEAFF; cdr3_nt: TGCGCCAGCAGCTTAGGCGGCAGGGGGAACACTGAAGCTTTCTTT
j_call: TRBJ2-5; v_call: TRBV6-5; clone_size: few; d_call: -; cdr3_aa: CASNSGSKTQYF; cdr3_nt: TGTGCCAGCAATTCAGGGTCAAAGACCCAGTACTTC
j_call: TRBJ1-1; v_call: TRBV5-8; clone_size: many; d_call: -; cdr3_aa: CASSLEAGLNTEAFF; cdr3_nt: TGTGCCAGCAGCTTAGAAGCAGGGCTGAACACTGAAGCTTTCTTT
j_call: TRBJ1-5; v_call: TRBV2; clone_size: many; d_call: -; cdr3_aa: CASGIQGGQPQHF; cdr3_nt: TGTGCCAGCGGGATACAGGGTGGGCAGCCCCAGCATTTT
j_call: TRBJ2-1; v_call: TRBV7-2; clone_size: many; d_call: TRBD2; cdr3_aa: CASCTGGLSYNEQFF; cdr3_nt: TGTGCCAGCTGCACCGGGGGACTAAGCTACAATGAGCAGTTCTTC
j_call: TRBJ2-5; v_call: TRBV5-1; clone_size: few; d_call: TRBD2; cdr3_aa: CASSLTSGGPQETQYF; cdr3_nt: TGCGCCAGCAGCTTGACTAGCGGGGGGCCCCAAGAGACCCAGTACTTC
j_call: TRBJ2-7; v_call: TRBV20-1; clone_size: many; d_call: -; cdr3_aa: CSAREGGDSYEQYF; cdr3_nt: TGCAGTGCCCGAGAGGGGGGGGACTCCTACGAGCAGTACTTC
j_call: TRBJ1-4; v_call: TRBV20-1; clone_size: few; d_call: -; cdr3_aa: CSARGYGANEKLFF; cdr3_nt: TGCAGTGCTAGAGGATACGGGGCTAATGAAAAACTGTTTTTT
j_call: TRBJ2-5; v_call: TRBV29-1; clone_size: -; d_call: -; cdr3_aa: CSVAPRMVKETQYF; cdr3_nt: TGCAGCGTTGCTCCCAGGATGGTAAAAGAGACCCAGTACTTC
j_call: TRBJ2-1; v_call: TRBV5-1; clone_size: -; d_call: -; cdr3_aa: CASSLVVVGGLYNEQFF; cdr3_nt: TGCGCCAGCAGCTTGGTGGTTGTCGGGGGACTTTACAATGAGCAGTTCTTC
j_call: TRBJ1-2; v_call: TRBV25-1; clone_size: -; d_call: -; cdr3_aa: CASSGGPAYGYTF; cdr3_nt: TGTGCCAGCAGTGGGGGACCCGCCTATGGCTACACCTTC
j_call: TRBJ1-1; v_call: TRBV6-5; clone_size: many; d_call: TRBD1; cdr3_aa: CASRSLDRGAFF; cdr3_nt: TGTGCCAGCAGGAGCCTCGACAGGGGCGCTTTCTTT